This TCR beta chain is from a study of cytomegalovirus exposure and HLA in healthy donors. The study, taken as a whole, reports: For most TCR beta V segments, an earlier analysis put the productive rate at about 87% or about 30% of the time. Researchers reported from a later analysis that most CMV-associated TCR beta chains appeared HLA-restricted. A later analysis by the authors found several of the most significant clusters apparently linked to common viral pathogens. In a later analysis, TCR beta V- and J-gene trimming showed a link to a missense DCLRE1C variant.

This clone was found a few times. Antigen specificity is unknown. The germline V gene encodes CDR1 LGHNA and CDR2 YNFKEQ. J gave up 7 bases and V 0 bases, and 7 bases lay outside the gene matches. The CDR3 totals 15 residues. PCR primers comprised 60 Vbeta and 13 Jbeta primers. Repertoires were generated with immunoSEQ multiplex PCR, while TCRdb's copy carries only in-frame clones and drops some. The table includes about 120,000 clones, 77% detected once. This receptor was obtained from a man younger than 35 in good health and CMV-seropositive. Sequencing used PBMCs. The V call is TRBV4-2, the J call TRBJ1-2; 8 nucleotides match TRBD1. CDR3 protein: CASSQEDRELPGYTF. The CDR3 region has the DNA TGTGCCAGCAGCCAAGAGGACAGGGAGTTACCTGGCTACACCTTC.